This T cell receptor (beta chain) is drawn from a study of T cell responses to AZD1222 COVID-19 vaccine. At the level of the study: Second-dose intervals of approximately 4 or approximately 12 weeks were pooled.

Sequencing used immunoSEQ multiplex PCR; TCRdb keeps in-frame clones, though not all of them. The data hold around 140,000 clones, with 80% to 90% observed a single time. With regard to this clone: The antigen remains undetermined.

Study results and limitations: Among the donors, most were white British and more were female, and clonal diversity was possibly underestimated.

This CDR3 spans 13 amino acids. This receptor was obtained from an adult in good health. Sample: peripheral blood, taken on day 0 of AZD1222 vaccination. The chain combines TRBV21-1 with TRBJ2-7. TRBV21-1 is a documented pseudogene. The CDR3 coding sequence is TGTGCCAGCAGCAAACTAAGGCCCGACGAGCAGTACTTC. Encoded protein: CASSKLRPDEQYF.